This TCR beta chain was captured by sequencing in a study of OX40 agonist ivuxolimab in advanced cancers. Overall study findings and caveats: CD8+ T cells averaged more expanded clones than CD4+.

Germline CDR1 is SQVTM and CDR2 is ANQGSEA. The CDR3 is 14 residues long. Trimming pared 5 bases from V and 2 bases from J, leaving 14 bases between. As regards this clone: Its antigen is currently unknown.

Some clones are missing from TCRdb's copy, which holds only in-frame ones; the method was immunoSEQ multiplex PCR. In the table there are tens of thousands of clones, around 83% of which are singletons. The sequences come from CD4+ or CD8+ T cells sorted from blood, collected in a trial of the OX40 agonist ivuxolimab. This clonotype was obtained from an adult with an advanced solid tumor such as melanoma, head and neck, liver or kidney cancer. The gene calls are TRBV29-1 and TRBJ2-3; TRBD1 might be the D (6 bases). The CDR3 nucleotides read TGCAGCGTTAAAACAGGGTGGGACACAGATACGCAGTATTTT. Encoded protein: CSVKTGWDTDTQYF.